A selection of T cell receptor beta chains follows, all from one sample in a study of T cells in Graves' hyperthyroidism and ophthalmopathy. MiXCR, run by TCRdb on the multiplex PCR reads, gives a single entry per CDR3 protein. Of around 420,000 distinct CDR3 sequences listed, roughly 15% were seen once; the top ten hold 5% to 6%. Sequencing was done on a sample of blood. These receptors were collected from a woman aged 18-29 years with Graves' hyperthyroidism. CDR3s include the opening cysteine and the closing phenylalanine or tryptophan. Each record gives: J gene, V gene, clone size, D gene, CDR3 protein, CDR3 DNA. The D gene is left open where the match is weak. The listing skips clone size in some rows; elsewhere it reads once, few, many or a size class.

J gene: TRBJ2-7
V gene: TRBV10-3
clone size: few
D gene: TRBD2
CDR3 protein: CAIGGMDGRGSYEQYF
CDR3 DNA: TGTGCCATCGGGGGGATGGACGGGAGGGGTTCCTACGAGCAGTACTTC

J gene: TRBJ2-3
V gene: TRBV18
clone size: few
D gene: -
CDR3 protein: CASSNRDSTDTQYF
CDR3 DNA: TGTGCCAGCTCAAATCGGGACAGCACAGATACGCAGTATTTT

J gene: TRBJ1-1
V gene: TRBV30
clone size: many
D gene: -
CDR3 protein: CAWSEGDITEAFF
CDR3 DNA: TGTGCCTGGAGTGAGGGAGATATCACTGAAGCTTTCTTT

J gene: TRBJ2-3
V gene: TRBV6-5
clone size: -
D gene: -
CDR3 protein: CASSYGRGVSTDTQYF
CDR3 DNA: TGTGCCAGCAGTTACGGGAGGGGGGTAAGCACAGATACGCAGTATTTT

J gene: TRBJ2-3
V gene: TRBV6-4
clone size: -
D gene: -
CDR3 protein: CASSRGNPDTQYF
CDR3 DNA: TGTGCCAGCAGTCGCGGAAACCCAGATACGCAGTATTTT

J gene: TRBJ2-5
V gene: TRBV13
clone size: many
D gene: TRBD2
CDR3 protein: CASSLGSSGSAETQYF
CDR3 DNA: TGTGCCAGCAGCTTAGGTTCTAGCGGGAGTGCAGAGACCCAGTACTTC

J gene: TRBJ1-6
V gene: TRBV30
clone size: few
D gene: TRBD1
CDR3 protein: CAWSGDSYNSPLHF
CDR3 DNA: TGTGCCTGGAGCGGGGACAGCTATAATTCACCCCTCCACTTT

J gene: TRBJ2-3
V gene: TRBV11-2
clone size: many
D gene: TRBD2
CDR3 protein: CASSLRGSSGTDTQYF
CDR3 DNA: TGTGCCAGCAGCTTACGAGGGTCTAGCGGAACAGATACGCAGTATTTT

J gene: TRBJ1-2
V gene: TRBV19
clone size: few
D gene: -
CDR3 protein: CASSIPGRTNYGYTF
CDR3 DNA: TGTGCCAGTAGTATACCCGGACGGACTAACTATGGCTACACCTTC

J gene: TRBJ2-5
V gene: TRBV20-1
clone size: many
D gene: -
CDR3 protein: CSASLGQETQYF
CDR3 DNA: TGCAGTGCTAGCCTGGGCCAAGAGACCCAGTACTTC

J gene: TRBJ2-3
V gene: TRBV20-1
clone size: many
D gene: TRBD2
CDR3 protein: CSASGKRENTDTQYF
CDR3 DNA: TGCAGTGCTAGCGGGAAGCGGGAGAACACAGATACGCAGTATTTT

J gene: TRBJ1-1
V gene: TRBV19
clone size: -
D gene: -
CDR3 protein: CASSVAGEMNTEAFF
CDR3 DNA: TGTGCCAGTAGTGTGGCAGGGGAAATGAACACTGAAGCTTTCTTT

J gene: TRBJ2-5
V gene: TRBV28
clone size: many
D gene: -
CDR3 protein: CASSLWTNFQETQYF
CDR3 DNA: TGTGCCAGCAGTTTATGGACAAATTTCCAAGAGACCCAGTACTTC

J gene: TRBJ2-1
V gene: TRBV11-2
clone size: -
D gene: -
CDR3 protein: CASSLRGATYNEQFF
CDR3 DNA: TGTGCCAGCAGCTTAAGGGGAGCGACCTACAATGAGCAGTTCTTC

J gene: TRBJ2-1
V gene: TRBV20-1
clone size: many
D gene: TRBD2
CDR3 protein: CSARGLAGGNEQFF
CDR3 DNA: TGCAGTGCTAGGGGACTAGCGGGAGGTAATGAGCAGTTCTTC

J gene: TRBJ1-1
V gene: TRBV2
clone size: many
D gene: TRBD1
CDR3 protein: CASSDSGGTEAFF
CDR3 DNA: TGTGCCAGCAGTGATTCAGGGGGAACTGAAGCTTTCTTT

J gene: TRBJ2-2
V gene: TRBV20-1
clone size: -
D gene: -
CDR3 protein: CSVSGTNTGELFF
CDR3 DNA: TGCAGTGTATCAGGGACGAACACCGGGGAGCTGTTTTTT

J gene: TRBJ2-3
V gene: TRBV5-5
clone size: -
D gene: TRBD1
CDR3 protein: CASIIGGTGHTDTQYF
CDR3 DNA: TGTGCCAGCATTATCGGCGGGACAGGGCACACAGATACGCAGTATTTT

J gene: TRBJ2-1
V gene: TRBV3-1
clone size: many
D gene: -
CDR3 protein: CASSQGSGFHGAGSSYNEQFF
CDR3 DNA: TGTGCCAGCAGCCAAGGAAGTGGGTTCCACGGGGCAGGGAGCTCCTACAATGAGCAGTTCTTC

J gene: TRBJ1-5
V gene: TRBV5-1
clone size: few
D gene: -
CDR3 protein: CASSSRTASNQPQHF
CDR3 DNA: TGCGCCAGCAGCTCAAGGACGGCTAGCAATCAGCCCCAGCATTTT

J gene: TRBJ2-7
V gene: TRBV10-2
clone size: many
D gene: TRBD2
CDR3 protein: CASSEGWRSGRAYEQYF
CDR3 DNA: TGCGCCAGCAGTGAGGGCTGGAGGAGCGGGAGGGCCTACGAGCAGTACTTC

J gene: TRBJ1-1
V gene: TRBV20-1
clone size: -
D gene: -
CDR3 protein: CSARDLGYGAFF
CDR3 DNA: TGCAGTGCTAGAGATCTGGGGTATGGAGCTTTCTTT

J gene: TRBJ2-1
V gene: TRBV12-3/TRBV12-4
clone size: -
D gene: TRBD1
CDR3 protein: CASSFSAAGGGDEQFF
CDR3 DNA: TGTGCCAGCAGTTTCTCTGCGGCAGGGGGCGGCGATGAGCAGTTCTTC

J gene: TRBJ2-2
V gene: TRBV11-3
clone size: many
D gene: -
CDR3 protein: CASSPTAITNTGELFF
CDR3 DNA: TGTGCCAGCAGCCCAACCGCGATCACGAACACCGGGGAGCTGTTTTTT

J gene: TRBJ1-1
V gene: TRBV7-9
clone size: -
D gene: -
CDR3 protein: CASSGPGGAEAFF
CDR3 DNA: TGTGCCAGCAGCGGACCGGGCGGGGCTGAAGCTTTCTTT

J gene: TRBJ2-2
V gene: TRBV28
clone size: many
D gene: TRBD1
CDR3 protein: CASRKGQGWTGELFF
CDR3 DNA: TGTGCCAGCAGAAAAGGACAGGGTTGGACCGGGGAGCTGTTTTTT

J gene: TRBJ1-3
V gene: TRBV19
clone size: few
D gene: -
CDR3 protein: CATKRTFAIRSPTGNTIYF
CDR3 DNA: TGTGCCACCAAAAGAACGTTCGCTATACGGAGTCCGACTGGAAACACCATATATTTT

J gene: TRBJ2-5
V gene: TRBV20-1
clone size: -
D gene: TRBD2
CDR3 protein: CSASQTSGTQETQYF
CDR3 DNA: TGCAGTGCTAGCCAAACTAGCGGGACTCAAGAGACCCAGTACTTC

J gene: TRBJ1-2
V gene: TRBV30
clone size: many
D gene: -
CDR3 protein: CASRTAYRNNYGYTF
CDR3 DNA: TGTGCCTCTAGGACGGCCTACCGCAATAACTATGGCTACACCTTC

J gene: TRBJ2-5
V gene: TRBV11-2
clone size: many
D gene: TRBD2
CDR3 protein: CASSTGTSGLQETQYF
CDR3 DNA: TGTGCCAGCAGTACTGGGACTAGCGGGCTACAAGAGACCCAGTACTTC

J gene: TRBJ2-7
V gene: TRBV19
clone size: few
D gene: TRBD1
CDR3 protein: CASSYRGTYEQYF
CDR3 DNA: TGTGCCAGTAGCTACAGGGGAACCTACGAGCAGTACTTC

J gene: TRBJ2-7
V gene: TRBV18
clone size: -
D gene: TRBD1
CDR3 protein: CASSQQGQGYEQYF
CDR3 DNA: TGTGCCAGCTCTCAACAGGGGCAGGGATACGAGCAGTACTTC